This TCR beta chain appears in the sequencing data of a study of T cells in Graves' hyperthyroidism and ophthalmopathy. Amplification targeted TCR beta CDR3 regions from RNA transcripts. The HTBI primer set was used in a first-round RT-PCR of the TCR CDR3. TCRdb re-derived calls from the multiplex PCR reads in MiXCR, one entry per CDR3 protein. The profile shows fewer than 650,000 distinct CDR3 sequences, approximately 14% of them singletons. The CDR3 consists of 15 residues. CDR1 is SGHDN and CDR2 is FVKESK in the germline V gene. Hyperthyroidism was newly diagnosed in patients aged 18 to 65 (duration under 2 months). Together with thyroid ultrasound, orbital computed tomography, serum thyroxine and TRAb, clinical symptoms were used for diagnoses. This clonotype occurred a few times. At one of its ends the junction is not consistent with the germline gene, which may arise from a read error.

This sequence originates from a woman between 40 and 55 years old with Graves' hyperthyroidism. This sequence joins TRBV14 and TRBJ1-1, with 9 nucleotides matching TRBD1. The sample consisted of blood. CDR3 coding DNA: TGTGCCAGCAGCGAAGAGACCGGGACAGGGTATGAAGCTTTCTTT. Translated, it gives CASSEETGTGYEAFF.